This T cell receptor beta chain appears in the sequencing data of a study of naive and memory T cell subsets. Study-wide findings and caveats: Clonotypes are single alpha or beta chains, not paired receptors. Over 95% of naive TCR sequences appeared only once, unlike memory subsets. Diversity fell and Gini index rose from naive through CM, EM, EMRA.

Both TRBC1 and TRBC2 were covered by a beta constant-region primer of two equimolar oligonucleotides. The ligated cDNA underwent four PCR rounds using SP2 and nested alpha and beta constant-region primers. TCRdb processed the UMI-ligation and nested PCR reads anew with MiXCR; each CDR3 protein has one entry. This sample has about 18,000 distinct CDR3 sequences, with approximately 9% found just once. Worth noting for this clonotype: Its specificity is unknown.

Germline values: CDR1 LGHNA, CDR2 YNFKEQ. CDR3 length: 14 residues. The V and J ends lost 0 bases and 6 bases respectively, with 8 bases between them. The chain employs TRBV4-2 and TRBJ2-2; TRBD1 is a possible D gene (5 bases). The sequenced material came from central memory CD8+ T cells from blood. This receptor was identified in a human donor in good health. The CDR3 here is CASSQDRGPGELFF. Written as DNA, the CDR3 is TGTGCCAGCAGCCAAGATAGGGGCCCCGGGGAGCTGTTTTTT.